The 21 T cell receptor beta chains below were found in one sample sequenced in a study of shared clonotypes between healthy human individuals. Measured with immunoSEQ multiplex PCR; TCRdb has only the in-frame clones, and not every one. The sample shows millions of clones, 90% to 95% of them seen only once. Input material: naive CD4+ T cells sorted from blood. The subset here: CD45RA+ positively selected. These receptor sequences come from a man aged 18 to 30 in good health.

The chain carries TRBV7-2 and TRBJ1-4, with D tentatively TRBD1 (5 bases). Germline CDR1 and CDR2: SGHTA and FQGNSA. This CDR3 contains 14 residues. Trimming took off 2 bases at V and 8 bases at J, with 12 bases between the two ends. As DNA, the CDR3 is TGTGCCAGCAGCTTACGGCAGGGTGGGGAAAAACTGTTTTTT. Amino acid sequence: CASSLRQGGEKLFF.

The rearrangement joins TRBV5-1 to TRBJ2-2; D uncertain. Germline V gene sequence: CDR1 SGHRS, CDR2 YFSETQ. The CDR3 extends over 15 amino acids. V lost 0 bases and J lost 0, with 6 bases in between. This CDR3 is CASSLDPTNTGELFF. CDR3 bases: TGCGCCAGCAGCTTGGACCCCACGAACACCGGGGAGCTGTTTTTT.

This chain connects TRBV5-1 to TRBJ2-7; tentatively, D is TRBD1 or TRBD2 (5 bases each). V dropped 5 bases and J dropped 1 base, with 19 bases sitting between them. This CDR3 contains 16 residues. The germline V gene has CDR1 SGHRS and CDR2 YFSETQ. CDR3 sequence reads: CASSLSPQGASYEQYF. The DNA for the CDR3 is TGCGCCAGCAGTCTCTCACCTCAGGGAGCGTCCTACGAGCAGTACTTC.

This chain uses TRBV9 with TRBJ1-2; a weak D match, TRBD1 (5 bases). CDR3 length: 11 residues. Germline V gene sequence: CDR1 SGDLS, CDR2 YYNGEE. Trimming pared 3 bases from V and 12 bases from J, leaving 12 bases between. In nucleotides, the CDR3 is TGTGCCAGCAGCGGACAGACGTTACACACCTTC. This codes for CASSGQTLHTF.

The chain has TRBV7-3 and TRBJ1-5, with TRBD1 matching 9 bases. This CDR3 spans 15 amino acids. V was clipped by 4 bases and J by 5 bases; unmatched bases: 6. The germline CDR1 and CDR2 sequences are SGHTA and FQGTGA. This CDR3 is CASSSTGGWDQPQHF. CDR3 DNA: TGTGCCAGCAGCTCGACAGGGGGATGGGATCAGCCCCAGCATTTT.

This CDR3 reads CASSSREGTSTEAFF. CDR3 sequence (DNA): TGTGCCAGCAGCTCGAGGGAGGGGACGAGCACTGAAGCTTTCTTT. The genes are TRBV11-2 and TRBJ1-1; a weak D match, TRBD1 (5 bases). The CDR3 extends over 15 amino acids. The V end was cut by 4 bases, the J end by 4 bases, with 16 bases between. Germline CDR1 and CDR2: SGHAT and FQNNGV.

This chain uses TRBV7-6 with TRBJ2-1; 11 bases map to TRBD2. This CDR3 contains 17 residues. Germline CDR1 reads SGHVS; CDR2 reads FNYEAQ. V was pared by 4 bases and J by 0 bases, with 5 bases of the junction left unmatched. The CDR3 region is CASSSLAGGSSYNEQFF. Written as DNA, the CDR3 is TGTGCCAGCAGCTCTCTAGCGGGAGGAAGCTCCTACAATGAGCAGTTCTTC.

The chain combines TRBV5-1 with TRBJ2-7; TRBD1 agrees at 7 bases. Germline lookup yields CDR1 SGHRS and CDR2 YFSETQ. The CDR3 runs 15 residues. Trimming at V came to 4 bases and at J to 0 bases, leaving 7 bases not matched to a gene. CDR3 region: CASSLLTGNSYEQYF. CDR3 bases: TGCGCCAGCAGCCTGTTGACAGGGAACTCCTACGAGCAGTACTTC.

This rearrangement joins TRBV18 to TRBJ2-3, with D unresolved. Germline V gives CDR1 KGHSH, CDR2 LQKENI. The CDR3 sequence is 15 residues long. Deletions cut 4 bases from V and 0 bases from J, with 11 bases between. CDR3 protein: CASSRVERSTDTQYF. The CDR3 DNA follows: TGTGCCAGCTCACGGGTCGAGCGAAGCACAGATACGCAGTATTTT.

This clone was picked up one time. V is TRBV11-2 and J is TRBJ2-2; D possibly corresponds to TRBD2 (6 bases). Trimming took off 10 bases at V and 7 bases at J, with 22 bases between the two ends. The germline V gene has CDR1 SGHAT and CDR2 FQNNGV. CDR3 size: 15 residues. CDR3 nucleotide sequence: TGTGCCACCCGTAGGGGACTGGAGTACGGCGGGGAGCTGTTTTTT. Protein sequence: CATRRGLEYGGELFF.

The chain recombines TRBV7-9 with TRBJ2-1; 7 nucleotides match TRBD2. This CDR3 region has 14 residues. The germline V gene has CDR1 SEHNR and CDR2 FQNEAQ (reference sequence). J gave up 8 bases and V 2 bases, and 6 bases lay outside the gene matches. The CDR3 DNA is TGTGCCAGCAGCTTACAGGTTGCGGGGGATGAGCAGTTCTTC. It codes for CASSLQVAGDEQFF.

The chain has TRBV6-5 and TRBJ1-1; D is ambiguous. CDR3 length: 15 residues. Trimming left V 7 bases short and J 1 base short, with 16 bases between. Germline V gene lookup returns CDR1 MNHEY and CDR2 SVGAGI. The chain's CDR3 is CASTAARLRNTEAFF. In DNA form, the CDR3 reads TGTGCCAGCACCGCGGCCCGGTTGCGGAACACTGAAGCTTTCTTT.

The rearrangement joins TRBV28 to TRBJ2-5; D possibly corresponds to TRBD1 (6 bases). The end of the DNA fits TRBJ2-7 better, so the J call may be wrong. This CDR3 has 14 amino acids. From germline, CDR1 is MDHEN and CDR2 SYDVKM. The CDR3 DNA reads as TGTGGGGCCCAAACCAGGGGTCGGACCTACGAGCAGTACTTC. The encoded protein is CGAQTRGRTYEQYF.

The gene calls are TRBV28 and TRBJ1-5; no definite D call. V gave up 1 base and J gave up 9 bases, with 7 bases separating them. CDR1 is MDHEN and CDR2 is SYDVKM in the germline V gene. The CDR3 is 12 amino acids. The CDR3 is CASSLSGRPQHF. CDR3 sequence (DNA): TGTGCCAGCAGTTTATCCGGTAGGCCCCAGCATTTT. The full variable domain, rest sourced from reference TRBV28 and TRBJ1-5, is DVKVTQSSRYLVKRTGEKVFLECVQDMDHENMFWYRQDPGLGLRLIYFSYDVKMKEKGDIPEGYSVSREKKERFSLILESASTNQTSMYLCASSLSGRPQHFGDGTRLSIL.

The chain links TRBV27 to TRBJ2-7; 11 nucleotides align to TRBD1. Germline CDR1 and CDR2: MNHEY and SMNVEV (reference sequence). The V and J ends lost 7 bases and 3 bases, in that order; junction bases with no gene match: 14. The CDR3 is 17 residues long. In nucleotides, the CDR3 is TGTGCCAGCACTAGAGGACAGGGGGCGAAAGGGGGCTACGAGCAGTACTTC. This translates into CASTRGQGAKGGYEQYF.

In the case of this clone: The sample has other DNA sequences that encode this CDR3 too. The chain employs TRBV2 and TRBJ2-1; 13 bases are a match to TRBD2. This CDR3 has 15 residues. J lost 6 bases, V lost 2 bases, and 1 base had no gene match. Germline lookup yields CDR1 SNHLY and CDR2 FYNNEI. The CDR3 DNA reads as TGTGCCAGCAGTGAAACTAGCGGGAGGGCCAATGAGCAGTTCTTC. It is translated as CASSETSGRANEQFF.

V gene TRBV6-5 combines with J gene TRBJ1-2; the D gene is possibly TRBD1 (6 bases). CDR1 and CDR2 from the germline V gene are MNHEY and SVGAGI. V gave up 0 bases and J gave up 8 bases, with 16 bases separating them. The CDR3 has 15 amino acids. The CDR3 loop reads CASSYSAGEIQGYTF. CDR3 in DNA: TGTGCCAGCAGTTACTCGGCAGGGGAGATTCAAGGCTACACCTTC.

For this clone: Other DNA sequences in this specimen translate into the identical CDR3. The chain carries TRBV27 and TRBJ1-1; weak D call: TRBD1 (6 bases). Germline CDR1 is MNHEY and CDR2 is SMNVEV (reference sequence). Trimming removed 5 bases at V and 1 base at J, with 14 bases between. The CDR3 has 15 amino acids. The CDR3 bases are TGTGCCAGCAGTCCTTACAGGGACACGAACACTGAAGCTTTCTTT. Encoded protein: CASSPYRDTNTEAFF.

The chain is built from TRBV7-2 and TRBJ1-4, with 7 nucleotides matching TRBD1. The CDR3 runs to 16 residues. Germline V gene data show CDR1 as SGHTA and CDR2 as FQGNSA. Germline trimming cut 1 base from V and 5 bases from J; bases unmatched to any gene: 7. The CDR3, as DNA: TGTGCCAGCAGCTTAGTCTCGAGGACAGGAAATGAAAAACTGTTTTTT. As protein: CASSLVSRTGNEKLFF.

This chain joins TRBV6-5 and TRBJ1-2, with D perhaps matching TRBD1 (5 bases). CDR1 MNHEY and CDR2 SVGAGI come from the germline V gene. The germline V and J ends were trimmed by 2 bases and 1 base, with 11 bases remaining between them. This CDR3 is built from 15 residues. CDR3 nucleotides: TGTGCCAGCAGTTACGGCCAGGGTGGTAACTATGGCTACACCTTC. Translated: CASSYGQGGNYGYTF.

The CDR3 here is CASCFPGQGYEQYF. The CDR3 coding sequence is TGTGCCAGCTGCTTTCCGGGACAGGGATACGAGCAGTACTTC. The chain uses TRBV18 and TRBJ2-7, with 9 bases aligning to TRBD1. Germline lookup yields CDR1 KGHSH and CDR2 LQKENI. This CDR3 spans 14 amino acids. The V and J ends lost 7 bases and 4 bases, in that order; junction bases with no gene match: 8. The full variable domain, its missing parts supplied by reference TRBV18 and TRBJ2-7, is NAGVMQNPRHLVRRRGQEARLRCSPMKGHSHVYWYRQLPEEGLKFMVYLQKENIIDESGMPKERFSAEFPKEGPSILRIQQVVRGDSAAYFCASCFPGQGYEQYFGPGTRLTVT.